This T cell receptor beta chain derives from a study of blood T cell repertoires in COVID-19. Overall study: Some COVID-19 samples were acute and others convalescent; all came from the United States, Italy and Spain. The analysed material was cDNA or gDNA that came from T cells, B-cell-depleted T cells, or PBMCs.

V lost 4 bases and J lost 6, with 15 bases in between. The CDR3 runs to 14 residues. The germline CDR1 and CDR2 sequences are SGHTA and FQGNSA. Under the authors' procedure: Amplification with reference gene primers provided the estimates of nucleated cell counts. Libraries were prepared by immunoSEQ multiplex PCR; TCRdb keeps only in-frame clonotypes and omits some of them. For V, J and clone size, that table is used; D and trimming come from the DNA. Here the sample spans some 150,000 clones, around 87% being singletons. The chain couples TRBV7-2 to TRBJ1-1; perhaps TRBD1 as D (5 bases). The specimen was peripheral blood. This TCR was recovered from a man aged 45-60 years who had recovered from COVID-19. The DNA for the CDR3 is TGTGCCAGCAGCTCCCCGCGGGGGACCGCTGAAGCTTTCTTT. It codes for CASSSPRGTAEAFF.